Listed here are 27 T cell receptor beta chains from one sample, sequenced in a study of monozygotic twins with inflammatory bowel disease. Reprocessing the 5' RACE reads, TCRdb reports a single entry for every CDR3 protein and omits DNA. The table for this sample gives 150,000 to 200,000 distinct CDR3 sequences. The sequenced sample consisted of blood. These receptors were taken from a human donor with ulcerative colitis or Crohn's disease, or a healthy co-twin of an affected twin (not recorded which).

This chain joins TRBV12-3 or TRBV12-4 and TRBJ1-1. The length of the CDR3 is 12 residues. The CDR3 loop is CASSSAGTEAFF.

This rearrangement joins TRBV3-1 to TRBJ1-1. Germline lookup yields CDR1 LGHDT and CDR2 YNNKEL (reference sequence). The CDR3 has 15 residues. The CDR3 sequence: CASSQGRGWSTEAFF.

The chain is built from TRBV4-1 and TRBJ2-5; TCRdb designates TRBD2, a call that cannot be tested without DNA. Germline V gene data show CDR1 as MGHRA and CDR2 as YSYEKL. The CDR3 consists of 15 residues. The CDR3 region is CASSQSRGLGETQYF.

The V call is TRBV7-8, the J call TRBJ1-1. CDR3 length: 13 residues. Germline CDR1 and CDR2: SGHVS and FQNEAQ. CDR3 protein: CASSTRQNTEAFF. The full variable domain, with the rest looked up from reference TRBV7-8 and TRBJ1-1, is GAGVSQSPRYKVAKRGQDVALRCDPISGHVSLFWYQQALGQGPEFLTYFQNEAQLDKSGLPSDRFFAERPEGSVSTLKIQRTQQEDSAVYLCASSTRQNTEAFFGQGTRLTVV.

The J gene is TRBJ2-7, the V gene TRBV5-1. The CDR3 runs 14 residues. Germline-derived CDR1 and CDR2 are SGHRS and YFSETQ. The CDR3 sequence is CASSLAVGDYEQYF.

The chain has TRBV10-3 and TRBJ2-2. Germline CDR1 is ENHRY and CDR2 is SYGVKD. The CDR3 is 15 residues long. The CDR3 region is CAISESGGDTGELFF.

The V call is TRBV7-2, the J call TRBJ2-7; the D call from TCRdb, TRBD1, cannot be confirmed without DNA. This CDR3 region has 13 residues. The germline CDR1 and CDR2 sequences are SGHTA and FQGNSA. This chain's CDR3 is CASSLPPHYEQYF.

The V gene is TRBV5-4, the J gene TRBJ2-5. Germline V gives CDR1 SGHNT, CDR2 YYREEE (reference sequence). The CDR3 covers 13 residues. This CDR3 is CASSLWDLETQYF.

The chain is built from TRBV6-1 and TRBJ1-5; TCRdb's D call of TRBD1 is untestable without DNA. The CDR3 has 16 amino acids. Germline loops: CDR1 MNHNS, CDR2 SASEGT. The CDR3: CASSPGQGFSNQPQHF.

V gene TRBV7-9 combines with J gene TRBJ2-7. The CDR3 runs to 14 residues. Per germline, CDR1 SEHNR and CDR2 FQNEAQ (reference sequence). This chain's CDR3 is CASCMDGTPYEQYF.

CDR3 in amino acids: CASRPPAGTDTQYF. The chain carries TRBV28 and TRBJ2-3; TCRdb selects TRBD1, and the lack of DNA leaves this call unchecked. This CDR3 comprises 14 residues. The germline V gene encodes CDR1 MDHEN and CDR2 SYDVKM.

The chain combines TRBV5-1 with TRBJ1-2; checking the TCRdb D call of TRBD1 is not possible without DNA. The V gene's germline CDR1 is SGHRS and CDR2 YFSETQ. The CDR3 sequence is 18 residues long. The CDR3 is CASSLGLRGPIRDYGYTF.

The chain links TRBV5-1 to TRBJ1-2; TCRdb designates TRBD1, a call that cannot be tested without DNA. The CDR3 loop spans 18 amino acids. The germline CDR1 and CDR2 sequences are SGHRS and YFSETQ. CDR3 protein: CASTGDRARGGFNYGYTF.

The chain has TRBV14 and TRBJ1-6. The CDR3 loop spans 13 amino acids. The germline V gene encodes CDR1 SGHDN and CDR2 FVKESK. The CDR3 is CASSHTSGSPLHF.

V and J are TRBV5-1 and TRBJ1-1; with no DNA, the TCRdb D assignment of TRBD1 cannot be verified. CDR1 and CDR2 (germline): SGHRS, YFSETQ. The CDR3 contains 13 residues. CDR3 loop: CASSPGVNTEAFF.

The chain employs TRBV7-3 and TRBJ2-1; lacking DNA, the TRBD1 call made by TCRdb goes unchecked. The CDR3 is made up of 13 amino acids. Germline assignment: CDR1 SGHTA and CDR2 FQGTGA. CDR3 sequence: CASSPGGYNEQFF.

The chain employs TRBV20-1 and TRBJ2-7; TCRdb gives TRBD2 as the D gene, but with no DNA this cannot be confirmed. Germline V CDR1 and CDR2: DFQATT, SNEGSKA (reference sequence). This CDR3 region has 11 residues. The CDR3 region is CSAPLSREQYF.

The chain joins TRBV21-1 to TRBJ2-5. TRBV21-1 is shown as a pseudogene. There are 16 residues in the CDR3. The CDR3 spells CASSKPMRGFQETQYF.

The rearrangement links TRBV4-1 to TRBJ1-6. The length of the CDR3 is 14 residues. The germline V gene encodes CDR1 MGHRA and CDR2 YSYEKL. The CDR3 loop is CASSQEDSYSPLHF.

CDR3 residues: CAISGDPTDTQYF. The V call is TRBV10-3, the J call TRBJ2-3; TCRdb calls TRBD1, which cannot be checked without DNA. Germline CDR1 reads ENHRY; CDR2 reads SYGVKD. The CDR3 runs to 13 residues.

The chain joins TRBV4-3 to TRBJ2-5; TCRdb designates TRBD2, a call that cannot be tested without DNA. CDR3 size: 15 residues. Germline V gives CDR1 LGHNA, CDR2 YSLEER. The CDR3 reads CASSPRRGLGETQYF.

The chain has TRBV18 and TRBJ2-1; without DNA, the TCRdb call of TRBD2 cannot be checked. CDR1 and CDR2 (germline): KGHSH, LQKENI. This CDR3 has 19 amino acids. CDR3 sequence: CASSQWASGASSSYNEQFF. The variable domain in full, completed from reference TRBV18 and TRBJ2-1, reads NAGVMQNPRHLVRRRGQEARLRCSPMKGHSHVYWYRQLPEEGLKFMVYLQKENIIDESGMPKERFSAEFPKEGPSILRIQQVVRGDSAAYFCASSQWASGASSSYNEQFFGPGTRLTVL.

The V gene is TRBV5-4, the J gene TRBJ1-4; as DNA is missing, the TRBD1 call by TCRdb cannot be tested. CDR1 is SGHNT and CDR2 is YYREEE in the germline V gene (reference sequence). This CDR3 has 14 residues. CDR3 loop: CASSRDTGYEKLFF. The entire variable domain, with the rest obtained from reference TRBV5-4 and TRBJ1-4, is as follows: ETGVTQSPTHLIKTRGQQVTLRCSSQSGHNTVSWYQQALGQGPQFIFQYYREEENGRGNFPPRFSGLQFPNYSSELNVNALELDDSALYLCASSRDTGYEKLFFGSGTQLSVL.

V is TRBV20-1 and J is TRBJ1-1; TCRdb outputs TRBD1, but without DNA this stays unchecked. This CDR3 is built from 15 residues. Germline CDR1 and CDR2: DFQATT and SNEGSKA (reference sequence). The CDR3 here is CSARDLRLGAAEAFF.

J is TRBJ1-1 and V is TRBV3-1; TCRdb's D gene call, TRBD1, goes unchecked for lack of DNA. This CDR3 is 15 amino acids long. Germline CDR1 is LGHDT and CDR2 is YNNKEL (reference sequence). The CDR3 loop is CASSEVRGMNTEAFF. The whole variable domain, remainder taken from reference TRBV3-1 and TRBJ1-1, is DTAVSQTPKYLVTQMGNDKSIKCEQNLGHDTMYWYKQDSKKFLKIMFSYNNKELIINETVPNRFSPKSPDKAHLNLHINSLELGDSAVYFCASSEVRGMNTEAFFGQGTRLTVV.

The V call is TRBV18, the J call TRBJ2-3; without DNA, the TCRdb call of TRBD1 cannot be checked. Germline V gene lookup returns CDR1 KGHSH and CDR2 LQKENI. The CDR3 is 15 amino acids. CDR3 residues: CASSPPNRGSDTQYF.

This chain connects TRBV9 to TRBJ1-2; there is no DNA to check the TCRdb D call of TRBD1. This CDR3 is 11 amino acids long. Germline CDR1 is SGDLS and CDR2 is YYNGEE. The chain's CDR3 is CARGRAYGYTF. Complete variable domain (other parts from reference TRBV9 and TRBJ1-2): DSGVTQTPKHLITATGQRVTLRCSPRSGDLSVYWYQQSLDQGLQFLIQYYNGEERAKGNILERFSAQQFPDLHSELNLSSLELGDSALYFCARGRAYGYTFGSGTRLTVV.